This entry lists 9 T cell receptor beta chains sequenced from one sample in a study of blood T cells in healthy people across ages. A second PCR of 7 to 11 cycles used a sample-barcoded 5' primer and a J-beta primer mix. TCRdb independently ran MiXCR on the 5' RACE reads; one entry per CDR3 protein. This sample has 870,000 or so distinct CDR3 sequences; around 28% occur once, and the top ten carry approximately 15%. Sequencing was performed on blood. These receptor sequences come from a woman older than 75 in good health.

This rearrangement joins TRBV12-3 or TRBV12-4 to TRBJ1-1; 9 bases line up with TRBD1. This CDR3 has 16 amino acids. V was pared by 5 bases and J by 8 bases, with 15 bases of the junction left unmatched. Here the CDR3 DNA reads TGTGCCAGCAGTCCCCTCCCGGGACAGGGTTCCTCCGAAGCTTTCTTT. Its translation: CASSPLPGQGSSEAFF.

This clonotype was detected only a few times. The rearrangement links TRBV7-2 to TRBJ2-5; perhaps TRBD2 as D (7 bases). The germline V and J ends were trimmed by 5 bases and 1 base, with 17 bases remaining between them. The CDR3 loop spans 16 amino acids. Germline CDR1 and CDR2: SGHTA and FQGNSA. CDR3: CASSASGGGLQETQYF. The CDR3 bases are TGTGCCAGCAGCGCCTCTGGCGGGGGCCTCCAAGAGACCCAGTACTTC.

In its sample, this clonotype was seen many times. The J gene is TRBJ2-1, the V gene TRBV6-1; D tentatively reads TRBD1 or TRBD2 (6 bases each). Trimming shortened V by 5 bases and J by 6 bases, and 17 bases separated the two germline ends. The CDR3 sequence is 15 residues long. Germline V gene lookup returns CDR1 MNHNS and CDR2 SASEGT. The CDR3 nucleotides are TGTGCCAGCAGTCGGGTGGGGGGACAAGGCAATGAGCAGTTCTTC. Amino acid sequence: CASSRVGGQGNEQFF.

Comments on this clonotype: This may arise from a read error, as a much more abundant clone is one base away. The chain combines TRBV3-1 with TRBJ2-1; weak D call: TRBD2 (6 bases). The J call is in doubt because the DNA end fits TRBJ2-7 better. This CDR3 contains 16 residues. In germline, CDR1 is LGHDT, CDR2 YNNKEL (reference sequence). CDR3 in amino acids: CASSQGLASSYNEQYF. Here the CDR3 DNA reads TGTGCCAGCAGCCAAGGTCTAGCGAGCTCCTACAATGAGCAGTACTTC.

This clonotype was observed a few times. The chain recombines TRBV5-8 with TRBJ1-4; perhaps TRBD1 as D (5 bases). Trimming stripped 4 bases from V and 5 bases from J, with 15 bases between. Germline loops: CDR1 SGHTS, CDR2 YDEGEE. The length of the CDR3 is 15 residues. CDR3 nucleotide sequence: TGTGCCAGCAGCGATTACCGGGACCCCAATGAAAAACTGTTTTTT. Residues: CASSDYRDPNEKLFF.

There are many counts of this clonotype. The V gene is TRBV27, the J gene TRBJ1-2; 12 bases map to TRBD1. CDR3 length: 16 residues. V lost 7 bases to trimming and J lost 4 bases; unmatched junction nucleotides: 10. Germline V gene lookup returns CDR1 MNHEY and CDR2 SMNVEV (reference sequence). CDR3 nucleotide sequence: TGTGCCAGCAACCCTTCCCGGGACAGGGGGCCCTATGGCTACACCTTC. This encodes CASNPSRDRGPYGYTF.

In this sample, this clonotype turned up a few times. The rearrangement joins TRBV20-1 to TRBJ1-1, with D unclear. Trimming stripped 1 base from V and 0 bases from J, with 12 bases between. Germline values: CDR1 DFQATT, CDR2 SNEGSKA (reference sequence). The CDR3 is 15 residues long. For the CDR3, the DNA is TGCAGTGCTAGAGGGGCCAAGGGAGTGAACACTGAAGCTTTCTTT. Translating it yields CSARGAKGVNTEAFF.

At least ten counts were recorded for this clonotype. A much bigger clone sits one base away, suggesting this may be a read error. The rearrangement links TRBV7-2 to TRBJ2-7, with a possible D match to TRBD1 (6 bases). Germline V gene sequence: CDR1 SGHTA, CDR2 FQGNSA. Trimming shortened V by 4 bases and J by 3 bases, and 10 bases separated the two germline ends. This CDR3 is built from 13 residues. The DNA of the CDR3 is TGTGCCAGCAGCTCAGGGGTTCGCTACGAGCAGTACTTC. It specifies CASSSGVRYEQYF.

Turning to this clonotype: One junction end does not reproduce the germline sequence, and a read error may be involved. The chain combines TRBV4-1 with TRBJ2-7; 10 nucleotides agree with TRBD2. This CDR3 has 15 residues. Germline V CDR1 and CDR2: MGHRA, YSYEKL. CDR3 DNA: TGTGCCAGCAGCTTGCGTAGCGGGGGGATACGAGAGCAGTACTTC. Translating gives CASSLRSGGIREQYF.